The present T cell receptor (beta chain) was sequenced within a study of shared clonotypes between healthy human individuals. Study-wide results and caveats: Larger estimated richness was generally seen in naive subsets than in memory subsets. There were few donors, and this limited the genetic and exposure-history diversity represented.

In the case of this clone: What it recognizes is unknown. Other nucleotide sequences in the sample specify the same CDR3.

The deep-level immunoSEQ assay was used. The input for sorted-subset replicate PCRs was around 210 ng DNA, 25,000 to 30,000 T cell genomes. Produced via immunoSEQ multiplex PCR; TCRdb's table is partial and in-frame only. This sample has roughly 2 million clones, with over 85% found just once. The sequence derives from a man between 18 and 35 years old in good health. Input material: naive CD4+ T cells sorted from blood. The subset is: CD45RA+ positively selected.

CDR3 bases: TGTGCCAGCACAGGGAACACTGAAGCTTTCTTT. Amino acids: CASTGNTEAFF. The chain has TRBV6-6 and TRBJ1-1; the D is unclear. The CDR3 sequence is 11 residues long. The germline CDR1 and CDR2 sequences are MNHNY and SVGAGI (reference sequence). The germline V and J ends were trimmed by 7 bases and 1 base, with 4 bases remaining between them.